Listed below are T cell receptor beta chains from one sample, sequenced in a study of T-cell reconstitution after alpha-beta-depleted transplantation in children. TCRdb reanalysed the PCR reads using MiXCR and keeps one entry per CDR3 protein. The repertoire has 700,000 to 950,000 distinct CDR3 sequences, approximately 15% of them found once; the top ten carry under 6%. The sample was PBMCs, mostly from graft donor cells, taken 360 days after TCRalphabeta/CD19-depleted stem cell transplant. These receptors were collected from a male patient aged 10 to 17 who had a stem cell transplant for acute lymphoblastic leukemia, so the T cells may come from the graft donor. Each CDR3 is given with its conserved first and last residue. Fields, in order: CDR3 protein, CDR3 DNA, clone size, J gene, V gene, D gene. D genes are given only for firm matches. Not all rows give a size; the values are once, few, many and, for expanded clones, a class.

cdr3_aa: CASSSGTGIVGGYTF; cdr3_nt: TGTGCCAGCAGCTCTGGGACAGGGATAGTAGGCGGCTACACCTTC; clone_size: .; j_call: TRBJ1-2; v_call: TRBV7-9; d_call: TRBD1
cdr3_aa: CASSRRQGAPHEQYF; cdr3_nt: TGCGCCAGCAGCCGGAGACAGGGGGCTCCCCACGAGCAGTACTTC; clone_size: few; j_call: TRBJ2-7; v_call: TRBV4-1; d_call: TRBD1
cdr3_aa: CASSPVRRETQYF; cdr3_nt: TGTGCCAGCAGCCCCGTGAGGCGGGAGACCCAGTACTTC; clone_size: .; j_call: TRBJ2-5; v_call: TRBV7-9; d_call: .
cdr3_aa: CASMFGSSVRFNEQFF; cdr3_nt: TGCGCCAGCATGTTCGGAAGTAGCGTCCGGTTCAATGAGCAGTTCTTC; clone_size: .; j_call: TRBJ2-1; v_call: TRBV5-1; d_call: .
cdr3_aa: CASSYLGRGTQYF; cdr3_nt: TGTGCCAGCAGTTACTTGGGGAGGGGGACGCAGTATTTT; clone_size: .; j_call: TRBJ2-3; v_call: TRBV6-2/TRBV6-3; d_call: .
cdr3_aa: CAISVPASYEQYF; cdr3_nt: TGTGCCATCAGTGTCCCAGCCTCCTACGAGCAGTACTTC; clone_size: few; j_call: TRBJ2-7; v_call: TRBV10-3; d_call: .
cdr3_aa: CASRHRDLIYEQYF; cdr3_nt: TGCGCCAGCAGACACCGGGACTTAATCTACGAGCAGTACTTC; clone_size: many; j_call: TRBJ2-7; v_call: TRBV5-1; d_call: .
cdr3_aa: CASSSSWGGAYYGYTF; cdr3_nt: TGTGCCAGCAGCTCCTCCTGGGGAGGGGCCTACTATGGCTACACCTTC; clone_size: few; j_call: TRBJ1-2; v_call: TRBV7-9; d_call: .
cdr3_aa: CASSLPLQDREFAEKLFF; cdr3_nt: TGTGCCAGCAGCTTACCCCTCCAGGACAGGGAGTTTGCGGAAAAACTGTTTTTT; clone_size: .; j_call: TRBJ1-4; v_call: TRBV7-2; d_call: TRBD1
cdr3_aa: CSASRRLQETQYF; cdr3_nt: TGCAGTGCTAGCCGGAGGTTACAAGAGACCCAGTACTTC; clone_size: many; j_call: TRBJ2-5; v_call: TRBV20-1; d_call: .
cdr3_aa: CSASRLTSGDNEQFF; cdr3_nt: TGCAGTGCTAGTAGACTGACTAGCGGGGACAATGAGCAGTTCTTC; clone_size: .; j_call: TRBJ2-1; v_call: TRBV20-1; d_call: TRBD2
cdr3_aa: CASSLPTIETQYF; cdr3_nt: TGTGCCAGCAGCTTACCGACGATCGAGACCCAGTACTTC; clone_size: .; j_call: TRBJ2-5; v_call: TRBV7-6; d_call: .
cdr3_aa: CASSFVGSLADTQYF; cdr3_nt: TGTGCCAGCAGTTTTGTCGGTAGTTTGGCAGATACGCAGTATTTT; clone_size: .; j_call: TRBJ2-3; v_call: TRBV12-3/TRBV12-4; d_call: .
cdr3_aa: CSVESGGTSATYEQYF; cdr3_nt: TGCAGCGTTGAGTCTGGGGGAACTAGCGCGACCTACGAGCAGTACTTC; clone_size: few; j_call: TRBJ2-7; v_call: TRBV29-1; d_call: TRBD2
cdr3_aa: CASSPTAGPQGEQFF; cdr3_nt: TGTGCCAGCAGCCCGACCGCCGGGCCCCAGGGTGAGCAGTTCTTC; clone_size: .; j_call: TRBJ2-1; v_call: TRBV7-9; d_call: .
cdr3_aa: CASSRQGSGYTF; cdr3_nt: TGTGCCAGCTCACGACAGGGGAGTGGCTACACCTTC; clone_size: .; j_call: TRBJ1-2; v_call: TRBV18; d_call: TRBD1
cdr3_aa: CASRSGTASVAGELFF; cdr3_nt: TGCGCCAGCAGATCCGGTACGGCTAGCGTCGCCGGGGAGCTGTTTTTT; clone_size: .; j_call: TRBJ2-2; v_call: TRBV5-1; d_call: .
cdr3_aa: CSVEVWGRDTEAFF; cdr3_nt: TGCAGCGTTGAAGTTTGGGGTAGGGACACTGAAGCTTTCTTT; clone_size: few; j_call: TRBJ1-1; v_call: TRBV29-1; d_call: .
cdr3_aa: CASRPAQGVTDTQYF; cdr3_nt: TGTGCCAGCAGGCCAGCACAGGGGGTGACAGATACGCAGTATTTT; clone_size: .; j_call: TRBJ2-3; v_call: TRBV11-2; d_call: TRBD1
cdr3_aa: CASSFGVSTDTQYF; cdr3_nt: TGTGCCAGCAGTTTTGGGGTGAGCACAGATACGCAGTATTTT; clone_size: few; j_call: TRBJ2-3; v_call: TRBV27; d_call: .
cdr3_aa: CASSNRPRPTGSDSPLHF; cdr3_nt: TGTGCCAGCAGCAACCGGCCCCGACCCACAGGGAGCGATTCACCCCTCCACTTT; clone_size: few; j_call: TRBJ1-6; v_call: TRBV5-8; d_call: .
cdr3_aa: CASSLVGGPLISDTQYF; cdr3_nt: TGCGCCAGCAGCTTGGTCGGTGGACCTTTAATTTCAGATACGCAGTATTTT; clone_size: many; j_call: TRBJ2-3; v_call: TRBV5-1; d_call: .
cdr3_aa: CSVVPWTADSYNEQFF; cdr3_nt: TGCAGCGTTGTCCCCTGGACGGCTGATTCTTACAATGAGCAGTTCTTC; clone_size: few; j_call: TRBJ2-1; v_call: TRBV29-1; d_call: .
cdr3_aa: CASLGQRRETQYF; cdr3_nt: TGTGCCAGCCTCGGACAGAGGAGGGAGACCCAGTACTTC; clone_size: few; j_call: TRBJ2-5; v_call: TRBV25-1; d_call: .
cdr3_aa: CASSLLGNEAFF; cdr3_nt: TGTGCCAGCAGCTTGCTGGGCAATGAAGCTTTCTTT; clone_size: .; j_call: TRBJ1-1; v_call: TRBV5-5; d_call: .
cdr3_aa: CATSRGTSTGELFF; cdr3_nt: TGTGCCACCAGCAGAGGGACTAGCACCGGGGAGCTGTTTTTT; clone_size: .; j_call: TRBJ2-2; v_call: TRBV15; d_call: TRBD2
cdr3_aa: CASSEQGAMGTDTQYF; cdr3_nt: TGTGCCAGCAGTGAACAGGGGGCTATGGGCACAGATACGCAGTATTTT; clone_size: few; j_call: TRBJ2-3; v_call: TRBV6-1; d_call: TRBD1
cdr3_aa: CASSRDAGFGGYGYTF; cdr3_nt: TGTGCCAGCAGTCGGGACGCAGGGTTCGGGGGCTATGGCTACACCTTC; clone_size: .; j_call: TRBJ1-2; v_call: TRBV12-3/TRBV12-4; d_call: .
cdr3_aa: CASSPSAGTDQETQYF; cdr3_nt: TGTGCCAGCAGCCCCTCCGCCGGGACCGACCAAGAGACCCAGTACTTC; clone_size: .; j_call: TRBJ2-5; v_call: TRBV7-9; d_call: .
cdr3_aa: CASNPRAGTSGRPPEQFF; cdr3_nt: TGTGCCAGCAATCCCCGAGCTGGGACTAGCGGGAGGCCCCCTGAGCAGTTCTTC; clone_size: few; j_call: TRBJ2-1; v_call: TRBV12-3/TRBV12-4; d_call: TRBD2
cdr3_aa: CASRASGKQETQYF; cdr3_nt: TGTGCCAGCAGGGCTAGCGGAAAACAAGAGACCCAGTACTTC; clone_size: .; j_call: TRBJ2-5; v_call: TRBV14; d_call: TRBD2
cdr3_aa: CASSTSGVVMDEQYF; cdr3_nt: TGTGCCAGTAGTACGTCGGGAGTGGTCATGGACGAGCAGTACTTC; clone_size: .; j_call: TRBJ2-7; v_call: TRBV19; d_call: .
cdr3_aa: CASSVVAGGLYNEQFF; cdr3_nt: TGTGCCAGCAGCGTAGTGGCGGGAGGCTTATACAATGAGCAGTTCTTC; clone_size: .; j_call: TRBJ2-1; v_call: TRBV9; d_call: TRBD2
cdr3_aa: CASSPPSASNEQFF; cdr3_nt: TGTGCCAGCAGCCCCCCCTCGGCGAGCAATGAGCAGTTCTTC; clone_size: few; j_call: TRBJ2-1; v_call: TRBV25-1; d_call: .
cdr3_aa: CATSSDLVAKNIQYF; cdr3_nt: TGTGCCACCTCGTCTGATTTAGTGGCCAAAAACATTCAGTACTTC; clone_size: .; j_call: TRBJ2-4; v_call: TRBV24-1; d_call: .
cdr3_aa: CASRPGTTNEQFF; cdr3_nt: TGTGCCAGCAGGCCCGGGACTACTAATGAGCAGTTCTTC; clone_size: few; j_call: TRBJ2-1; v_call: TRBV12-3/TRBV12-4; d_call: TRBD2
cdr3_aa: CASSPRGHGFSYEQYF; cdr3_nt: TGTGCCAGCAGCCCCCGTGGACACGGGTTCTCCTACGAGCAGTACTTC; clone_size: .; j_call: TRBJ2-7; v_call: TRBV13; d_call: .
cdr3_aa: CASSPGGPLAGGDNEQFF; cdr3_nt: TGCGCCAGCAGCCCTGGGGGACCTCTAGCGGGAGGAGACAATGAGCAGTTCTTC; clone_size: .; j_call: TRBJ2-1; v_call: TRBV5-1; d_call: TRBD2
cdr3_aa: CASTPLIDTQYF; cdr3_nt: TGTGCCAGCACCCCCCTGATAGATACGCAGTATTTT; clone_size: .; j_call: TRBJ2-3; v_call: TRBV12-3/TRBV12-4; d_call: .
cdr3_aa: CASSQVTRGVQFF; cdr3_nt: TGTGCCAGCAGCCAAGTCACGAGAGGGGTTCAGTTCTTC; clone_size: many; j_call: TRBJ2-1; v_call: TRBV3-1; d_call: .
cdr3_aa: CASSFTGASSNQPQHF; cdr3_nt: TGTGCCAGCAGCTTCACAGGGGCCTCTAGCAATCAGCCCCAGCATTTT; clone_size: few; j_call: TRBJ1-5; v_call: TRBV7-2; d_call: TRBD1
cdr3_aa: CASSWMNRDSSGYTF; cdr3_nt: TGTGCCAGCAGCTGGATGAACCGGGACAGCTCGGGCTACACCTTC; clone_size: few; j_call: TRBJ1-2; v_call: TRBV7-9; d_call: TRBD1
cdr3_aa: CASSPGTSRPEEQYF; cdr3_nt: TGCGCCAGCAGCCCGGGGACCTCCCGCCCTGAGGAGCAGTACTTC; clone_size: .; j_call: TRBJ2-7; v_call: TRBV4-1; d_call: .
cdr3_aa: CAISEATTEAFF; cdr3_nt: TGTGCCATCAGTGAAGCGACAACTGAAGCTTTCTTT; clone_size: few; j_call: TRBJ1-1; v_call: TRBV10-3; d_call: .
cdr3_aa: CASSSDRQTQYF; cdr3_nt: TGTGCCAGCAGCTCGGACAGACAGACCCAGTACTTC; clone_size: many; j_call: TRBJ2-5; v_call: TRBV5-4; d_call: .
cdr3_aa: CASSTWDYYNEQFF; cdr3_nt: TGTGCCAGTAGTACCTGGGACTACTACAATGAGCAGTTCTTC; clone_size: many; j_call: TRBJ2-1; v_call: TRBV19; d_call: TRBD2
cdr3_aa: CASSQIFSPGTAFF; cdr3_nt: TGCGCCAGCAGCCAAATTTTTTCGCCAGGGACAGCTTTCTTT; clone_size: .; j_call: TRBJ1-1; v_call: TRBV4-1; d_call: .
cdr3_aa: CSVEGPASLNTGELFF; cdr3_nt: TGCAGCGTTGAAGGCCCTGCCAGCTTGAACACCGGGGAGCTGTTTTTT; clone_size: many; j_call: TRBJ2-2; v_call: TRBV29-1; d_call: .
cdr3_aa: CASSAGQNTGELFF; cdr3_nt: TGTGCCAGCAGTGCGGGACAAAACACCGGGGAGCTGTTTTTT; clone_size: many; j_call: TRBJ2-2; v_call: TRBV25-1; d_call: .